This entry lists 23 T cell receptor beta chains sequenced from one sample in a study of sequential checkpoint blockade in melanoma. The treatment denotes: randomized to nivolumab then ipilimumab (arm A) or the reverse (arm B). TCRdb's copy holds only in-frame clones and misses some; the assay was immunoSEQ multiplex PCR. The repertoire holds 35,000 to 40,000 clones, with 86% as singletons. The sample consisted of CD8+ T cells sorted from blood (inferred from file names), taken from a patient given nivolumab and ipilimumab in sequence. These receptors originate from a human donor with melanoma.

This clone appeared once. The chain uses TRBV4-1 and TRBJ2-3, with D possibly matching TRBD2 (6 bases). The CDR3 extends over 16 amino acids. V dropped 4 bases and J dropped 3 bases, with 17 bases sitting between them. Per germline, CDR1 MGHRA and CDR2 YSYEKL. The CDR3 DNA is TGCGCCAGCAGCCTAAAGGAGGGCAGGGCGACAGATACGCAGTATTTT. It yields the protein CASSLKEGRATDTQYF.

V usage is TRBV19 and J usage is TRBJ1-2; unclear D gene. The CDR3 loop spans 16 amino acids. Trimming removed 3 bases at V and 4 bases at J, with 18 bases between. The V gene's germline CDR1 is LNHDA and CDR2 SQIVND (reference sequence). The CDR3 region has the DNA TGTGCCAGTAGTATTGTACGGGAATTAGCGCCCTATGGCTACACCTTC. Translating gives CASSIVRELAPYGYTF. The variable domain in full, completed from reference TRBV19 and TRBJ1-2, reads DGGITQSPKYLFRKEGQNVTLSCEQNLNHDAMYWYRQDPGQGLRLIYYSQIVNDFQKGDIAEGYSVSREKKESFPLTVTSAQKNPTAFYLCASSIVRELAPYGYTFGSGTRLTVV.

The rearrangement joins TRBV12-5 to TRBJ2-5, with TRBD1 matching 7 bases. This CDR3 comprises 13 residues. Germline lookup yields CDR1 LGHNT and CDR2 FRNRAP. J was trimmed by 4 bases and V by 7 bases; bases with no gene match: 6. The CDR3, as DNA: TGTGCTAGTGACAGGGGATTTTCAGAGACCCAGTACTTC. Translated, it gives CASDRGFSETQYF.

The count of this clone is one. The chain carries TRBV4-3 and TRBJ2-1; 7 bases match TRBD2. CDR1 is LGHNA, CDR2 YSLEER, per germline. The CDR3 sequence is 15 residues long. J gave up 2 bases and V 3 bases, and 4 bases lay outside the gene matches. The CDR3: CASSQGLLPYNEQFF. The CDR3 coding sequence is TGCGCCAGCAGCCAGGGACTACTACCCTACAATGAGCAGTTCTTC.

The chain employs TRBV6-1 and TRBJ2-2, with D tentatively TRBD2 (7 bases). Trimming took 8 bases from V and 3 from J, leaving 16 bases between them. The CDR3 has 15 residues. Germline CDR1 MNHNS, CDR2 SASEGT. In DNA form, the CDR3 reads TGTGCCAGCGGGGGGGGCTTCACATACACCGGGGAGCTGTTTTTT. It specifies CASGGGFTYTGELFF.

This chain links TRBV11-2 with TRBJ1-2; D is perhaps TRBD1 (5 bases). The CDR3 contains 16 residues. Germline lookup yields CDR1 SGHAT and CDR2 FQNNGV. The V end was cut by 1 base, the J end by 6 bases, with 18 bases between. The CDR3 nucleotides are TGTGCCAGCAGCTTAGGTCAGGGCGGTGTTTTGGATGGCTACACCTTC. As protein: CASSLGQGGVLDGYTF.

This clone was seen once. V usage is TRBV18 and J usage is TRBJ1-4; D remains ambiguous. V shed 3 bases and J shed 2 bases, with 7 bases lying between them. CDR3 length equals 14 residues. CDR1 is KGHSH, CDR2 LQKENI, per germline. CDR3: CASSPWATNEKLFF. CDR3 DNA: TGTGCCAGCTCACCCTGGGCCACTAATGAAAAACTGTTTTTT.

Comments on this clone: Within the sample, other DNA sequences also encode this same CDR3. The chain combines TRBV7-9 with TRBJ2-7; 7 bases match TRBD1. Losses at the gene ends were 5 bases for V and 4 bases for J; bases not matched to a gene: 5. CDR3 length: 13 amino acids. CDR1 is SEHNR and CDR2 is FQNEAQ in the germline V gene (reference sequence). DNA of the CDR3: TGTGCCAGCAGCCCGGGACAGTCTTACGAGCAGTACTTC. Translation gives CASSPGQSYEQYF.

The V and J genes are TRBV11-2 and TRBJ2-3; 12 bases agree with TRBD2. Germline V gives CDR1 SGHAT, CDR2 FQNNGV. CDR3 size: 18 residues. V was pared by 1 base and J by 0 bases, with 5 bases of the junction left unmatched. Written as DNA, the CDR3 is TGTGCCAGCAGCTTAGGCCCTAGCGGGAGGGCCAGCACAGATACGCAGTATTTT. It translates to CASSLGPSGRASTDTQYF.

The CDR3: CASSLYPGYIAGNTIYF. The CDR3, as DNA: TGCGCCAGCAGCTTGTATCCGGGGTACATTGCTGGAAACACCATATATTTT. This chain uses TRBV5-1 with TRBJ1-3; D remains unclear. Germline CDR1 is SGHRS and CDR2 is YFSETQ. Trimming removed 1 base from V and 2 bases from J, with 16 bases in between. The CDR3 length is 17 residues. The full variable domain, with the rest looked up from reference TRBV5-1 and TRBJ1-3, is KAGVTQTPRYLIKTRGQQVTLSCSPISGHRSVSWYQQTPGQGLQFLFEYFSETQRNKGNFPGRFSGRQFSNSRSEMNVSTLELGDSALYLCASSLYPGYIAGNTIYFGEGSWLTVV.

This clone was counted once. This chain uses TRBV7-8 with TRBJ1-4, with a tentative D call TRBD1 (6 bases). Per the germline V gene, CDR1 is SGHVS and CDR2 is FQNEAQ. V shed 1 base and J shed 7 bases, with 10 bases lying between them. The CDR3 runs 14 residues. The CDR3 region has the DNA TGTGCCAGCAGCTTAGGGGCAGGGGTTGAAAAACTGTTTTTT. This gives the protein CASSLGAGVEKLFF.

The rearrangement uses TRBV30 and TRBJ2-1; D gene ambiguous. The CDR3 is 11 amino acids. The germline V gene has CDR1 GTSNPN and CDR2 SVGIG (reference sequence). V was cut by 1 base and J by 7 bases, with 5 bases left in between. The chain's CDR3 is CAWSDGNEQFF. CDR3 in DNA: TGTGCCTGGAGTGACGGGAATGAGCAGTTCTTC.

The chain has TRBV5-1 and TRBJ2-7; D remains ambiguous. The length of the CDR3 is 16 residues. Trimming took off 5 bases at V and 0 bases at J, with 18 bases between the two ends. Germline V gives CDR1 SGHRS, CDR2 YFSETQ. CDR3 sequence reads: CASSPIEASSSYEQYF. In DNA, the CDR3 is TGCGCCAGCAGTCCCATCGAAGCGTCAAGCTCCTACGAGCAGTACTTC. The complete variable domain, with remaining parts taken from reference TRBV5-1 and TRBJ2-7, reads KAGVTQTPRYLIKTRGQQVTLSCSPISGHRSVSWYQQTPGQGLQFLFEYFSETQRNKGNFPGRFSGRQFSNSRSEMNVSTLELGDSALYLCASSPIEASSSYEQYFGPGTRLTVT.

The J gene is TRBJ2-7, the V gene TRBV6-6; 7 bases match TRBD2. CDR1 and CDR2 from the germline V gene are MNHNY and SVGAGI (reference sequence). The CDR3 is made up of 13 amino acids. The junction had 4 bases not matched to a gene; V was cut back by 2 bases and J by 6 bases. CDR3 region: CASSYGGEGEQYV. The CDR3, as DNA: TGTGCCAGCAGTTACGGGGGGGAAGGCGAGCAGTACGTC.

This clone is a singleton in its sample. The chain is built from TRBV4-1 and TRBJ1-5; D not certain. V lost 1 base to trimming and J lost 7 bases, with 11 bases between them. CDR1 MGHRA and CDR2 YSYEKL come from the germline V gene. The CDR3 runs to 14 residues. CDR3 protein: CASSQVASGQPQHF. CDR3 coding DNA: TGCGCCAGCAGCCAAGTTGCTTCGGGACAGCCCCAGCATTTT.

The chain carries TRBV5-4 and TRBJ2-2, with 8 nucleotides matching TRBD2. The trim removed 5 bases at V and 0 bases at J, leaving 6 bases unmatched. The CDR3 is 16 amino acids. Germline CDR1 is SGHNT and CDR2 is YYREEE (reference sequence). In nucleotides, the CDR3 is TGTGCCAGCAGAAAGCGGGAGTTCGCGAACACCGGGGAGCTGTTTTTT. This sequence encodes CASRKREFANTGELFF.

The rearrangement uses TRBV30 and TRBJ2-5, with TRBD1 as a possible D gene (5 bases). Near its end, the DNA agrees better with TRBJ2-7, so the J call may be wrong. Germline assignment: CDR1 GTSNPN and CDR2 SVGIG (reference sequence). This CDR3 comprises 17 residues. CDR3 nucleotide sequence: TGTGCCTGGAGTGTATCGCTCTCTTCAGGGCACTCCTACGAGCAGTACTTC. Translating it yields CAWSVSLSSGHSYEQYF.

The chain uses TRBV4-1 and TRBJ2-2; TRBD1 is a possible D gene (5 bases). The length of the CDR3 is 14 residues. Germline lookup yields CDR1 MGHRA and CDR2 YSYEKL. Trimming left V 4 bases short and J 6 bases short, with 12 bases between. The CDR3 nucleotides are TGCGCCAGCAGCCGACAGTATCTGGCCGGGGAGCTGTTTTTT. Protein sequence: CASSRQYLAGELFF.

The J gene is TRBJ2-3, the V gene TRBV5-6; 7 bases are shared with TRBD2. Losses at the gene ends were 4 bases for V and 1 base for J; bases not matched to a gene: 18. Germline-derived CDR1 and CDR2 are SGHDT and YYEEEE. CDR3 length: 19 amino acids. In DNA form, the CDR3 reads TGTGCCAGCAGCCCGGTCTTGGGCAACCCGGGAGGCGGCACAGATACGCAGTATTTT. Its translation: CASSPVLGNPGGGTDTQYF.

The chain combines TRBV6-1 with TRBJ1-2; 7 positions match TRBD1. The CDR3 consists of 15 residues. The germline V gene encodes CDR1 MNHNS and CDR2 SASEGT. With V trimmed by 2 bases and J by 4 bases, 7 bases remained unmatched. The CDR3 nucleotides are TGTGCCAGCAGTGAATCAACAGGGGTGAGCTATGGCTACACCTTC. Translating gives CASSESTGVSYGYTF.

This chain connects TRBV10-3 to TRBJ2-5, with a weak D call TRBD1 (7 bases). The V end was cut by 3 bases, the J end by 5 bases, with 16 bases between. CDR3 length equals 15 residues. Germline loops: CDR1 ENHRY, CDR2 SYGVKD. The CDR3 spells CAISDWRDSGETQYF. CDR3 nucleotide sequence: TGTGCCATCAGTGACTGGCGGGACAGCGGGGAGACCCAGTACTTC.

This chain uses TRBV9 with TRBJ2-3; 8 bases match TRBD2. V was pared by 0 bases and J by 4 bases, with 7 bases of the junction left unmatched. The V gene's germline CDR1 is SGDLS and CDR2 YYNGEE. The CDR3 totals 16 residues. CDR3 amino acids: CASSVENSGTADTQYF. Here the CDR3 DNA reads TGTGCCAGCAGCGTAGAGAATAGCGGGACGGCAGATACGCAGTATTTT.

The V call is TRBV30, the J call TRBJ1-2; D gene uncertain. Trimming stripped 1 base from V and 4 bases from J, with 7 bases between. The germline V gene encodes CDR1 GTSNPN and CDR2 SVGIG (reference sequence). The CDR3 has 12 amino acids. CDR3 sequence: CAWSGLSYGYTF. In DNA, the CDR3 is TGTGCCTGGAGTGGACTGAGCTATGGCTACACCTTC. The variable domain in full, with the rest retrieved from reference TRBV30 and TRBJ1-2, is SQTIHQWPATLVQPVGSPLSLECTVEGTSNPNLYWYRQAAGRGLQLLFYSVGIGQISSEVPQNLSASRPQDRQFILSSKKLLLSDSGFYLCAWSGLSYGYTFGSGTRLTVV.